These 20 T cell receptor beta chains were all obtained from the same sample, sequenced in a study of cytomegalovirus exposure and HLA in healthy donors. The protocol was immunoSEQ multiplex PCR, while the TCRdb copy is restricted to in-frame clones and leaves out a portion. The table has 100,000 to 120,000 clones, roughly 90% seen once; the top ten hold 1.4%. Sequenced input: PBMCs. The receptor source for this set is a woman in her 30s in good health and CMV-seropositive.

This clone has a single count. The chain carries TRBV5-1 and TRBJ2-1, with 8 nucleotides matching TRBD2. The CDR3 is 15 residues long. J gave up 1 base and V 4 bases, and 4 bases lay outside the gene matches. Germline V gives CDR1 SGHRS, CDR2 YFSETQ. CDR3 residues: CASSLSGASYNEQFF. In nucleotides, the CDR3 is TGCGCCAGCAGCCTTAGCGGGGCGTCCTACAATGAGCAGTTCTTC.

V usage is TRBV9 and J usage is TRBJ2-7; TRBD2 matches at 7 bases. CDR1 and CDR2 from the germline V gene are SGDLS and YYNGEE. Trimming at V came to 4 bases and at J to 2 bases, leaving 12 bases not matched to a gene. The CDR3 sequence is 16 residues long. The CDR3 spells CASSPRQGLPTYEQYF. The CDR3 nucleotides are TGTGCCAGCAGCCCACGCCAGGGACTACCTACCTACGAGCAGTACTTC.

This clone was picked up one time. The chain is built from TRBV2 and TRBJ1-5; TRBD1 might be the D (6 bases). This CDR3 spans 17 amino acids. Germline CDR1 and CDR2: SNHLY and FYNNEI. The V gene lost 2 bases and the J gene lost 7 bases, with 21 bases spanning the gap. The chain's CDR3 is CASSELVRAGVMQPQHF. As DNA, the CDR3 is TGTGCCAGCAGTGAATTAGTTAGGGCAGGGGTAATGCAGCCCCAGCATTTT.

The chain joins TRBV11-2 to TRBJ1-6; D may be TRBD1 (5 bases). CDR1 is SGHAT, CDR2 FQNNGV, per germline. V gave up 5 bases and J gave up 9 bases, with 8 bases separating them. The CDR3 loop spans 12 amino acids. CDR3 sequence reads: CASSPGGSPLHF. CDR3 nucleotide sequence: TGTGCCAGCAGCCCGGGGGGTTCACCCCTCCACTTT.

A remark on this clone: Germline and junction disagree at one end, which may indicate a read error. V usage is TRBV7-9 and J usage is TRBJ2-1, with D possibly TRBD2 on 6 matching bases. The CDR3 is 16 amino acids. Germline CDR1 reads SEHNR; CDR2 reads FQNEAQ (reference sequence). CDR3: CASNLVGEVSYNEQFF. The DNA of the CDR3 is TGTGCCAGCAACTTAGTCGGGGAGGTCTCCTACAATGAGCAGTTCTTC.

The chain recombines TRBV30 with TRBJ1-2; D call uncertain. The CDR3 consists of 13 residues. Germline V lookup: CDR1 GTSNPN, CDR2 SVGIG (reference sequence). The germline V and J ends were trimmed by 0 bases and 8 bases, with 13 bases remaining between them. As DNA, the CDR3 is TGTGCCTGGAGTGTACTATATTCACACGGCTACACCTTC. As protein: CAWSVLYSHGYTF.

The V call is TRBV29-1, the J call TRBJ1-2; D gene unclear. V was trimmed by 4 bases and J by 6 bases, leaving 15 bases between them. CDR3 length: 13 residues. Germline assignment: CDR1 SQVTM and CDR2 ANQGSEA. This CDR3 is CSVVRSQEDGYTF. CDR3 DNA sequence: TGCAGCGTTGTTCGGTCTCAAGAGGATGGCTACACCTTC.

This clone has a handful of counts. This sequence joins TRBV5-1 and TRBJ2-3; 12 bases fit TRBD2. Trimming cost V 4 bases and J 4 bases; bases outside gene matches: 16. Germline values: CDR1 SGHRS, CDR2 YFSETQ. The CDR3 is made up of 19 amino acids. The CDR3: CASSISSGRAKIGADTQYF. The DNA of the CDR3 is TGCGCCAGCAGCATCTCTAGCGGGAGGGCCAAAATCGGCGCAGATACGCAGTATTTT.

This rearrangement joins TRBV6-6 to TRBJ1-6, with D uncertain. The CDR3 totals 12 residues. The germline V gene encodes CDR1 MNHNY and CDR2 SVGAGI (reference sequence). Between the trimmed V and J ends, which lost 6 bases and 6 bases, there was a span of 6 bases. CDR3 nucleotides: TGTGCCAGCAGCCACTTTAATTCACCCCTCCACTTT. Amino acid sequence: CASSHFNSPLHF.

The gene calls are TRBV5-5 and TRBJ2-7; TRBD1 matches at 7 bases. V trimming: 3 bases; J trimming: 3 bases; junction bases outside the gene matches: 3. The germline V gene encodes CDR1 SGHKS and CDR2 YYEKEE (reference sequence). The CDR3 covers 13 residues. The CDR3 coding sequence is TGTGCCAGCAGCTCGACAGGGAGCTACGAGCAGTACTTC. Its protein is CASSSTGSYEQYF.

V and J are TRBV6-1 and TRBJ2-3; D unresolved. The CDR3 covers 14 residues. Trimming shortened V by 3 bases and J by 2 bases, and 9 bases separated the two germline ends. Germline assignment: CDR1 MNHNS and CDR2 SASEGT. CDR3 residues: CASSDLRPTDTQYF. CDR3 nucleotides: TGTGCCAGCAGTGATTTGAGGCCCACAGATACGCAGTATTTT.

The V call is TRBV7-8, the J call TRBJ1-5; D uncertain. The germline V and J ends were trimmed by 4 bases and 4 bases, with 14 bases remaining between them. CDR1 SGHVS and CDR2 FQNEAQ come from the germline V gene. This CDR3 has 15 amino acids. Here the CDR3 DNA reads TGTGCCAGCAGCTCGAACCGACCGGGGAATCAGCCCCAGCATTTT. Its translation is CASSSNRPGNQPQHF.

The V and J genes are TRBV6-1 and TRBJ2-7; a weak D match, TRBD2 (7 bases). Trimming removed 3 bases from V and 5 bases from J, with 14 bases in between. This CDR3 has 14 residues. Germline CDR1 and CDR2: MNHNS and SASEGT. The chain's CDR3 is CASSEAGAPHEQYF. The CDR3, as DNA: TGTGCCAGCAGTGAGGCGGGGGCCCCCCACGAGCAGTACTTC.

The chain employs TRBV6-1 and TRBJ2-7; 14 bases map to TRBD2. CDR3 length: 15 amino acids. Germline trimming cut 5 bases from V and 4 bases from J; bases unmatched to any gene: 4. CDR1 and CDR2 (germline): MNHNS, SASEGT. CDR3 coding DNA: TGTGCCAGCAGTAAACGACTAGCGGGAGGGTACGAGCAGTACTTC. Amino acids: CASSKRLAGGYEQYF.

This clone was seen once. The CDR3 bases are TGCGCCAGCAGCTTGGGCGGGTCGAATGAAAAACTGTTTTTT. It codes for CASSLGGSNEKLFF. This chain uses TRBV5-1 with TRBJ1-4; D ambiguous. The length of the CDR3 is 14 residues. Trimming took off 0 bases at V and 5 bases at J, with 8 bases between the two ends. Germline CDR1 reads SGHRS; CDR2 reads YFSETQ.

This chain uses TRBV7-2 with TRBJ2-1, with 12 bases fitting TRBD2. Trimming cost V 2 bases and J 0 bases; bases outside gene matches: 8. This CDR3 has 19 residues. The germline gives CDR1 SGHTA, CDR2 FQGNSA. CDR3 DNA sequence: TGTGCCAGCAGCTTACGGACTAGCGGGATCTTGAGCTCCTACAATGAGCAGTTCTTC. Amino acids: CASSLRTSGILSSYNEQFF.

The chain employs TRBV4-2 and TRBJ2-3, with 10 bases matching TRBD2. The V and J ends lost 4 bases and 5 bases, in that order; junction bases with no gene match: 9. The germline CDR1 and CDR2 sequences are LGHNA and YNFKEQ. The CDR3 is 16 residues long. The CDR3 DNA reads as TGTGCCAGCAGCCCAACCCGGGCTAGCGGGAGAGATACGCAGTATTTT. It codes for CASSPTRASGRDTQYF.

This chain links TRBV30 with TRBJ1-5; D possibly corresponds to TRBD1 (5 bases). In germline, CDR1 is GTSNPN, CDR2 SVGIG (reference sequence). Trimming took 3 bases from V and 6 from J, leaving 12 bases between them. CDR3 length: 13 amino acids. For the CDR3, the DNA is TGTGCCTGGAGCCGAAGGGGCGGTCAGCCCCAGCATTTT. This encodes CAWSRRGGQPQHF.

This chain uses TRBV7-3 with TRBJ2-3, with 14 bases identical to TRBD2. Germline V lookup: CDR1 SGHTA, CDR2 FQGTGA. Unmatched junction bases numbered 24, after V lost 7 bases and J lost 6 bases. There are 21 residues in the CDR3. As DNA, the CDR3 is TGTGCCAGCACCCAACCCCGACTAGCGGGAGGGCCAACCTACCGGCAGGATACGCAGTATTTT. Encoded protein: CASTQPRLAGGPTYRQDTQYF.

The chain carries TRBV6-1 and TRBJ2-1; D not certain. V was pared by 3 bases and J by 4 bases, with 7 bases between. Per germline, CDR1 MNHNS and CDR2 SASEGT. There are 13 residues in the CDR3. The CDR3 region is CASSESRYNEQFF. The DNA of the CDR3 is TGTGCCAGCAGTGAGAGCAGGTACAATGAGCAGTTCTTC.